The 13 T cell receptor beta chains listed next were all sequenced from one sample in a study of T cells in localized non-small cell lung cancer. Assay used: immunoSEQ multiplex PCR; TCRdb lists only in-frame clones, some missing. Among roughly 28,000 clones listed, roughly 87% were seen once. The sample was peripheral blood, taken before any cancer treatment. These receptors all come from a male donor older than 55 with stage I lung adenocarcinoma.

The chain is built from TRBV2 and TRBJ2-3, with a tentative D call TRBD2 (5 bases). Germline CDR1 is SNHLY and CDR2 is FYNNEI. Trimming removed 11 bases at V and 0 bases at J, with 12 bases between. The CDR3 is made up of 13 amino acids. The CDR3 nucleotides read TGTGCCCGGCGGGCGACTAGCACAGATACGCAGTATTTT. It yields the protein CARRATSTDTQYF.

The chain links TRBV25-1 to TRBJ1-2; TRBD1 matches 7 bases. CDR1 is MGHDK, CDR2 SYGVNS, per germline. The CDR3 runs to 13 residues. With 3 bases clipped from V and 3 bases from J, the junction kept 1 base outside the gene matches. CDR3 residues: CASSEGTDYGYTF. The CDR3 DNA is TGTGCCAGCAGTGAGGGGACAGACTATGGCTACACCTTC.

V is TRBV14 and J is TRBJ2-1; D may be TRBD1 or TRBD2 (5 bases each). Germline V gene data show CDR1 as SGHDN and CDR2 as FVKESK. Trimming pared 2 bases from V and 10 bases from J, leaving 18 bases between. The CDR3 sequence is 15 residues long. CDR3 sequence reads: CASSQLGVPQPEQFF. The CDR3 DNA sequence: TGTGCCAGCAGCCAACTGGGGGTCCCTCAGCCCGAGCAGTTCTTC.

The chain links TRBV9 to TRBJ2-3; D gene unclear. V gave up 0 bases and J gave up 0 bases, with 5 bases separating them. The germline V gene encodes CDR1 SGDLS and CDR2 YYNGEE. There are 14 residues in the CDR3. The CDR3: CASSVGPSTDTQYF. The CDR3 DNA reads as TGTGCCAGCAGCGTAGGACCCAGCACAGATACGCAGTATTTT.

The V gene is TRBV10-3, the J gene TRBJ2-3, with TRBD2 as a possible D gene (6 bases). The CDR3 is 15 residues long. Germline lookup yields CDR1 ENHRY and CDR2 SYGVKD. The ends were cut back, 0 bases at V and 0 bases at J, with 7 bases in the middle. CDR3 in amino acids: CAISESSGSTDTQYF. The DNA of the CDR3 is TGTGCCATCAGTGAGTCCAGCGGGAGCACAGATACGCAGTATTTT.

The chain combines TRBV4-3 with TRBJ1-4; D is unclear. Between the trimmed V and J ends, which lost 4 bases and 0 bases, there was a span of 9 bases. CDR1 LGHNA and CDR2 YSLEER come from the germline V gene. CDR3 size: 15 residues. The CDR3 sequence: CASSPFWTTNEKLFF. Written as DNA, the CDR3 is TGCGCCAGCAGCCCGTTCTGGACAACTAATGAAAAACTGTTTTTT.

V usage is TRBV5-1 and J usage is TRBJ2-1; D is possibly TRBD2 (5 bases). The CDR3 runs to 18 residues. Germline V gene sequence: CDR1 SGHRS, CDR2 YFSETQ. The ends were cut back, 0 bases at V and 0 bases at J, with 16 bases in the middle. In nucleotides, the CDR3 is TGCGCCAGCAGCTTGGGGGTGGACGGGGTTCTCTCCTACAATGAGCAGTTCTTC. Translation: CASSLGVDGVLSYNEQFF.

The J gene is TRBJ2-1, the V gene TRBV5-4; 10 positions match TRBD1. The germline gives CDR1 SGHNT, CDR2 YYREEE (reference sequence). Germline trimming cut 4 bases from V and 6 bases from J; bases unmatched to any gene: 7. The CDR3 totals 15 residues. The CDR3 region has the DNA TGTGCCAGCAGCATAGGGACAGGGGTAGGCAATGAGCAGTTCTTC. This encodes CASSIGTGVGNEQFF.

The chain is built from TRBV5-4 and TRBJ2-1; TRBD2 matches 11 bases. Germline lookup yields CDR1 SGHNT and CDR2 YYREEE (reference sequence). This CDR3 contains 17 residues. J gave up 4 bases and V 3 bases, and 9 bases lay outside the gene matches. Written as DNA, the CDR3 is TGTGCCAGCAGCTCAGATAGCGGGGGGGCGGGTTACAATGAGCAGTTCTTC. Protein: CASSSDSGGAGYNEQFF.

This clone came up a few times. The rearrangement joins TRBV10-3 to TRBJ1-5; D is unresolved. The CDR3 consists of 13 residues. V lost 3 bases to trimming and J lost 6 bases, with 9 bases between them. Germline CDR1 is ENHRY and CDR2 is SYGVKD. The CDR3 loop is CAISDGVGQPQHF. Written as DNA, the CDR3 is TGTGCCATCAGTGATGGTGTAGGTCAGCCCCAGCATTTT.

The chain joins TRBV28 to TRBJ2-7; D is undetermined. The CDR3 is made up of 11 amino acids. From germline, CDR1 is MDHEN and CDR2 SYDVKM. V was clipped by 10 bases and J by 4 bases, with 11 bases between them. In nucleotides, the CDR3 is TGTGCCATCTCGGGTAGTTACGAGCAGTACTTC. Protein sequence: CAISGSYEQYF. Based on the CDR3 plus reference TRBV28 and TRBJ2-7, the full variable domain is DVKVTQSSRYLVKRTGEKVFLECVQDMDHENMFWYRQDPGLGLRLIYFSYDVKMKEKGDIPEGYSVSREKKERFSLILESASTNQTSMYLCAISGSYEQYFGPGTRLTVT.

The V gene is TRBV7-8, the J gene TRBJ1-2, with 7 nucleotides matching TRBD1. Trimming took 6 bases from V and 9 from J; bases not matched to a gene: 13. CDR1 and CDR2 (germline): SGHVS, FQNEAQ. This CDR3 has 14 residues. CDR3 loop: CASSPQGGLRSYTF. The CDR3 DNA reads TGTGCCAGCAGTCCTCAGGGGGGGCTGCGGAGCTACACCTTC. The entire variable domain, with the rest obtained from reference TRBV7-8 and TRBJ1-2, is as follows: GAGVSQSPRYKVAKRGQDVALRCDPISGHVSLFWYQQALGQGPEFLTYFQNEAQLDKSGLPSDRFFAERPEGSVSTLKIQRTQQEDSAVYLCASSPQGGLRSYTFGSGTRLTVV.

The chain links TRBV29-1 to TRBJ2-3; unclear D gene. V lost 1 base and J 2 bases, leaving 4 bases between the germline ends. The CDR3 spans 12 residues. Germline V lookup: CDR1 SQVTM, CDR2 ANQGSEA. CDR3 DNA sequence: TGCAGCGTTGAAGGGGTCACAGATACGCAGTATTTT. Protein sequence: CSVEGVTDTQYF.